The T cell receptor (beta chain) under discussion was sequenced for a study of blood T cell repertoires in COVID-19. Study-level background: Spain, Italy and the United States supplied samples that represented acute and convalescent COVID-19. The cDNA or gDNA used as material had been derived from T cells, B-cell-depleted T cells, or PBMCs.

Germline V gives CDR1 SEHNR, CDR2 FQNEAQ (reference sequence). Trimming took off 0 bases at V and 0 bases at J, with 6 bases between the two ends. This CDR3 region has 14 residues. Original analysis: Counts of nucleated cells, estimated from reference gene primer amplification, were obtained. Assay: immunoSEQ multiplex PCR; the TCRdb copy retains only in-frame clones and omits some. That table furnishes V, J and clone size, whereas the DNA furnished D and trimming. Of 90,000 to 140,000 clones in the sample, approximately 80% are singletons; the top ten hold around two fifths. The rearrangement links TRBV7-9 to TRBJ2-7, with D possibly being TRBD2 (5 bases). The sequence came from a man older than 75 with acute or convalescent COVID-19. Sequenced material: peripheral blood. CDR3 amino acids: CASSLARGSYEQYF. The CDR3 nucleotides are TGTGCCAGCAGCTTAGCTCGGGGCTCCTACGAGCAGTACTTC.